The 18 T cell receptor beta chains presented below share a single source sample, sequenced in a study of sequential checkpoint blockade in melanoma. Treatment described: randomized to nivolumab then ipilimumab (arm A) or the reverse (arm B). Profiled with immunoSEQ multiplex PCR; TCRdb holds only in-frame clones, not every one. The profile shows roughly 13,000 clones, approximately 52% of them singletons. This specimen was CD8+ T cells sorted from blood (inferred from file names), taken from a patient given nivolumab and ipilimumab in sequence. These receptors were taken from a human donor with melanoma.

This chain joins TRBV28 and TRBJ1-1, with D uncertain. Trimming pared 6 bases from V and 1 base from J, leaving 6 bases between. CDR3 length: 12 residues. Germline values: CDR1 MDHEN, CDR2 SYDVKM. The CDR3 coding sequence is TGTGCCAGCAGCTTTAAGAACACTGAAGCTTTCTTT. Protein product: CASSFKNTEAFF.

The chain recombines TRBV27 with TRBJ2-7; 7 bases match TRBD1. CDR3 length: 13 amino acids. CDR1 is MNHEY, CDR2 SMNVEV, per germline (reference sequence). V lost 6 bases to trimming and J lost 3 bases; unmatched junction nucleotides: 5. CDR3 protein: CASSLRQGYEQYF. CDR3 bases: TGTGCCAGCAGCCTACGACAGGGCTACGAGCAGTACTTC.

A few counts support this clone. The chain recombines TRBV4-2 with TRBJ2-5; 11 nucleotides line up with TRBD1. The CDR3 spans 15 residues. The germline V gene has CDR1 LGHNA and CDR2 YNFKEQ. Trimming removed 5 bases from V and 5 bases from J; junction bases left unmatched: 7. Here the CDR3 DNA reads TGTGCCAGCAGCGAGGACAGGGGGCGGATGGAGACCCAGTACTTC. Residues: CASSEDRGRMETQYF.

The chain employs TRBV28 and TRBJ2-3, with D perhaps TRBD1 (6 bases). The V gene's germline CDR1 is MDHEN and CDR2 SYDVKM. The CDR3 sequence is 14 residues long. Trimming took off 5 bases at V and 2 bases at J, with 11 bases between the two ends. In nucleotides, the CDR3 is TGTGCCAGCAGTCGTACAGGGACCACAGATACGCAGTATTTT. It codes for CASSRTGTTDTQYF.

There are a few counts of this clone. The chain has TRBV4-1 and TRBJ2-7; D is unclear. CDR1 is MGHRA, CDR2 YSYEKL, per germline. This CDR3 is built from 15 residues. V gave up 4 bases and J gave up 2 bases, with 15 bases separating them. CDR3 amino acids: CASSPLAGPTYEQYF. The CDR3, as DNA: TGCGCCAGCAGCCCCCTGGCAGGTCCAACCTACGAGCAGTACTTC.

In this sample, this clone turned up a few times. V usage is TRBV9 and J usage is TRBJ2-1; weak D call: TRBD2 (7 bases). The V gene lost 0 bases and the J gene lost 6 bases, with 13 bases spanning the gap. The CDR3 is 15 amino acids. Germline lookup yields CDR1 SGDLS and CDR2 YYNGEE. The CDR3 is CASSVGGGPINEQFF. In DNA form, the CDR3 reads TGTGCCAGCAGCGTAGGGGGGGGGCCAATCAATGAGCAGTTCTTC. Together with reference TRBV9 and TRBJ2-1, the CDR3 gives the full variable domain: DSGVTQTPKHLITATGQRVTLRCSPRSGDLSVYWYQQSLDQGLQFLIQYYNGEERAKGNILERFSAQQFPDLHSELNLSSLELGDSALYFCASSVGGGPINEQFFGPGTRLTVL.

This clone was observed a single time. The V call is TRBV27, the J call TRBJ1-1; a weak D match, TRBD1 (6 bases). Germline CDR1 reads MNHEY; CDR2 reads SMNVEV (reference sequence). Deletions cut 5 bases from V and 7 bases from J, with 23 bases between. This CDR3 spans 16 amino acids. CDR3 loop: CASSILGGVGHVEAFF. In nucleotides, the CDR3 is TGTGCCAGCAGTATCCTAGGGGGTGTGGGGCACGTTGAAGCTTTCTTT.

In nucleotides, the CDR3 is TGTGCCAGCAGTGACGTAGACAGGACCCAATTCTACGAGCAGTACTTC. Amino acid sequence: CASSDVDRTQFYEQYF. This chain joins TRBV6-1 and TRBJ2-7; a possible D gene is TRBD1 (6 bases). The CDR3 loop spans 16 amino acids. The germline V gene encodes CDR1 MNHNS and CDR2 SASEGT. V lost 3 bases and J lost 3, with 18 bases in between.

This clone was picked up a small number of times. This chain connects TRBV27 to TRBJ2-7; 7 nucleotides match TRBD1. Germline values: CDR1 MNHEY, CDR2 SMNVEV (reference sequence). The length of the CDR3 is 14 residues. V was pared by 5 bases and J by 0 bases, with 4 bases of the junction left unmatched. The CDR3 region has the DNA TGTGCCAGCAGTCTAACAGGGGTCTCCTACGAGCAGTACTTC. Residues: CASSLTGVSYEQYF.

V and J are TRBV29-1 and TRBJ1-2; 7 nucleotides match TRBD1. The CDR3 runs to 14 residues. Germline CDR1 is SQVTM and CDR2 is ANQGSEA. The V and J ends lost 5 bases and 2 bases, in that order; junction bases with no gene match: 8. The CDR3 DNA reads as TGCAGCGTTCCGTCAGGACAGGTGAACTATGGCTACACCTTC. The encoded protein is CSVPSGQVNYGYTF.

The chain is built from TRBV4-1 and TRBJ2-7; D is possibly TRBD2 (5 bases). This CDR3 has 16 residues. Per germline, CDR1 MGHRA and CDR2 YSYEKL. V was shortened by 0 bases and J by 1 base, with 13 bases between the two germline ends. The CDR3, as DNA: TGCGCCAGCAGCCAAGAGCCGGACTCCGGTTCCTACGAGCAGTACTTC. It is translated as CASSQEPDSGSYEQYF.

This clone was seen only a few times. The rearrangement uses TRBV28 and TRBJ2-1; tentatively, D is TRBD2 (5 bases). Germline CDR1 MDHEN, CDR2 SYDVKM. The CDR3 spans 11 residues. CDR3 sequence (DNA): TGTGCTGGGAGCTCCTACAATGAGCAGTTCTTC. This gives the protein CAGSSYNEQFF.

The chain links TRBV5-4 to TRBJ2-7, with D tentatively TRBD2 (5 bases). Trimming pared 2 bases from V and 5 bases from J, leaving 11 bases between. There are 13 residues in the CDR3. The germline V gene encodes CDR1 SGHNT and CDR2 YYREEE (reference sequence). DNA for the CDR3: TGTGCCAGCAGCTTCGGACTTCTCGACGAGCAGTACTTC. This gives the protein CASSFGLLDEQYF.

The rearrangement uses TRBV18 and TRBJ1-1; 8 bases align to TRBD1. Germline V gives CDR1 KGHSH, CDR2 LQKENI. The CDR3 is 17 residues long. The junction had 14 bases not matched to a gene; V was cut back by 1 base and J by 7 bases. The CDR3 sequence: CASSPRTGPLILGEAFF. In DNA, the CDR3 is TGTGCCAGCTCACCACGGACAGGGCCCCTCATTTTGGGTGAAGCTTTCTTT. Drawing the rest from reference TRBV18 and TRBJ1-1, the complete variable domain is NAGVMQNPRHLVRRRGQEARLRCSPMKGHSHVYWYRQLPEEGLKFMVYLQKENIIDESGMPKERFSAEFPKEGPSILRIQQVVRGDSAAYFCASSPRTGPLILGEAFFGQGTRLTVV.

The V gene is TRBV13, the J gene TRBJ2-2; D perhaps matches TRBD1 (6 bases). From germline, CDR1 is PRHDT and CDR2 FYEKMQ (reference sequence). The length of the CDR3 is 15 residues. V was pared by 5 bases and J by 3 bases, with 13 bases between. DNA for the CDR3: TGTGCCAGCAGCAAACAGGGCTTTTACACCGGGGAGCTGTTTTTT. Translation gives CASSKQGFYTGELFF.

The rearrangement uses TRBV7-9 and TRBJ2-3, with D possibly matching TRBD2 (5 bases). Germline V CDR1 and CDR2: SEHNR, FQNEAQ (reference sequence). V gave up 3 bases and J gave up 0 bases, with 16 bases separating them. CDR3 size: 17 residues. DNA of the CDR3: TGTGCCAGCAGCTTGATTGGCGGGCACACTAGCACAGATACGCAGTATTTT. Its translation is CASSLIGGHTSTDTQYF.

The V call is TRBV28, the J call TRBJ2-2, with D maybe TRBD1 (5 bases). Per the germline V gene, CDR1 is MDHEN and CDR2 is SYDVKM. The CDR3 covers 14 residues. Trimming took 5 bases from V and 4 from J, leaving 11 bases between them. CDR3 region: CASSTDSFTGELFF. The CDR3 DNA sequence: TGTGCCAGCAGTACCGACAGCTTCACCGGGGAGCTGTTTTTT.

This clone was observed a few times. As DNA, the CDR3 is TGTGCCAGCAGTCCTCCAGCTAGCGGCTCGGTGGGCACAGATACGCAGTATTTT. This sequence encodes CASSPPASGSVGTDTQYF. J is TRBJ2-3 and V is TRBV7-6; TRBD2 matches at 7 bases. This CDR3 spans 18 amino acids. The germline gives CDR1 SGHVS, CDR2 FNYEAQ. V was clipped by 6 bases and J by 1 base; unmatched bases: 16.